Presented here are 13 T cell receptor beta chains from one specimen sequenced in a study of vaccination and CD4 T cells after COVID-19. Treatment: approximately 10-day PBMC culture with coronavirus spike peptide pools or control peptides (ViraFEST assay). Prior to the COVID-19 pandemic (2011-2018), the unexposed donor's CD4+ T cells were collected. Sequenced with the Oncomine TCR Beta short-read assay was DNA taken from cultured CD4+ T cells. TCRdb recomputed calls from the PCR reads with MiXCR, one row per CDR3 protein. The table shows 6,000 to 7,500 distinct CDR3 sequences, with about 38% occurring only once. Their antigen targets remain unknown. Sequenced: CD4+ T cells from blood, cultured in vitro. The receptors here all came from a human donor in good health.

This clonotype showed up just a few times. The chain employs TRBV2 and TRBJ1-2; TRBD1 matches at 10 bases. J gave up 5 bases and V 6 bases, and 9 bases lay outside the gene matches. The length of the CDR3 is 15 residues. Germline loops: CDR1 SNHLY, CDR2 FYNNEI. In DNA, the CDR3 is TGTGCCAGCAGCTCCGGGACAGGGGCACGGTATGGCTACACCTTC. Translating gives CASSSGTGARYGYTF.

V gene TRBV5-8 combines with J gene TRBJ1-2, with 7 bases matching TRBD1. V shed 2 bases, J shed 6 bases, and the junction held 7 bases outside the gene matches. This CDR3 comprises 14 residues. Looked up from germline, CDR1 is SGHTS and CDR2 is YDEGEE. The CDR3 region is CASSFTRQGHGYTF. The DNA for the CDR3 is TGTGCCAGCAGCTTTACGAGACAGGGCCATGGCTACACCTTC.

As DNA, the CDR3 is TGCAGTGCTAGATATCCGACGGCAGGGGGCGGCGGGGGTAACTCCTACGAGCAGTACTTC. Amino acids: CSARYPTAGGGGGNSYEQYF. This sequence joins TRBV20-1 and TRBJ2-7, with a possible D match to TRBD1 (8 bases). The germline V gene encodes CDR1 DFQATT and CDR2 SNEGSKA (reference sequence). The ends were cut back, 2 bases at V and 0 bases at J, with 29 bases in the middle. This CDR3 contains 20 residues.

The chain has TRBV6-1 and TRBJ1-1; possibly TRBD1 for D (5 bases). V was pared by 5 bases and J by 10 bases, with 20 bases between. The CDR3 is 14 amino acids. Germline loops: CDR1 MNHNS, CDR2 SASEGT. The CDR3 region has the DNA TGTGCCAGCAGTACCCAAGGAGGGGCCGCAGGAGCTTTCTTT. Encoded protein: CASSTQGGAAGAFF.

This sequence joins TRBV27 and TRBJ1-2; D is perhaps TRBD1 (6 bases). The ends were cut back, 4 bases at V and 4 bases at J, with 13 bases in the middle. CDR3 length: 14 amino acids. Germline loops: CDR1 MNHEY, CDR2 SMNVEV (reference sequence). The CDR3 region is CASSSGALIYGYTF. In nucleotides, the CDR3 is TGTGCCAGCAGTTCGGGGGCGTTGATCTATGGCTACACCTTC.

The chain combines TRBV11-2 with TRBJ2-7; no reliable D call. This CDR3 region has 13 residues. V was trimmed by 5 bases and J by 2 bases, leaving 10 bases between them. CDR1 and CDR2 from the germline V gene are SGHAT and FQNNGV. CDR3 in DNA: TGTGCCAGCAGCCCCTCAGAGGCCTACGAGCAGTACTTC. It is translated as CASSPSEAYEQYF.

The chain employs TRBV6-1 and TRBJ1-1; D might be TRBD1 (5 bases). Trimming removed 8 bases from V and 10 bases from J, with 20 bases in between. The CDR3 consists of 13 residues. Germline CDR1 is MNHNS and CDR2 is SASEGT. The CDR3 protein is CASPVWGGLGAFF. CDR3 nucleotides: TGTGCCAGCCCGGTCTGGGGGGGACTAGGAGCTTTCTTT.

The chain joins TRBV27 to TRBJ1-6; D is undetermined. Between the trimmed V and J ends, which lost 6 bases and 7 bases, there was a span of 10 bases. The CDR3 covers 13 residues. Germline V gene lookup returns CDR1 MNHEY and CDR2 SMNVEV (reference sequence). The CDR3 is CASSFTDNSPLHF. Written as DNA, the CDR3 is TGTGCCAGCAGCTTCACAGACAATTCACCCCTCCACTTT.

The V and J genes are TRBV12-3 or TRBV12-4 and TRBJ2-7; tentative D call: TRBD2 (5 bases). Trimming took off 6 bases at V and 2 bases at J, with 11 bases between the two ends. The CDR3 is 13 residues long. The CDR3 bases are TGTGCCAGCAGGAGGGCGCCTACCTACGAGCAGTACTTC. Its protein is CASRRAPTYEQYF.

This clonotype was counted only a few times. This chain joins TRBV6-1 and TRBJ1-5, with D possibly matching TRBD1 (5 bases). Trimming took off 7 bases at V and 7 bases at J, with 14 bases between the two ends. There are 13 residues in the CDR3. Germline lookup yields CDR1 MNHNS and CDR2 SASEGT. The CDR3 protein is CASTVGARQPQHF. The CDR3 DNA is TGTGCCAGCACAGTAGGGGCGCGGCAGCCCCAGCATTTT.

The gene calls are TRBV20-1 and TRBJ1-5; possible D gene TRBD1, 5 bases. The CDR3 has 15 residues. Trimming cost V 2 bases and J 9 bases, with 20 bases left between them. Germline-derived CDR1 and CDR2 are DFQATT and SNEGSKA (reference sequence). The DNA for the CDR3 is TGCAGTGCTAGAAAGACGGGGGAAGGCTCGTGGCCCCAGCATTTT. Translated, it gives CSARKTGEGSWPQHF.

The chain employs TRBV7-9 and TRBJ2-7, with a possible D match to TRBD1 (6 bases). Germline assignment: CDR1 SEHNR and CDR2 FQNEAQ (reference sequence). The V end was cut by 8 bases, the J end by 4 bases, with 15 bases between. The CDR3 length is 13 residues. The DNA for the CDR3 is TGTGCCAGCGGCCGGACACAGGGTTACGAGCAGTACTTC. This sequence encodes CASGRTQGYEQYF.

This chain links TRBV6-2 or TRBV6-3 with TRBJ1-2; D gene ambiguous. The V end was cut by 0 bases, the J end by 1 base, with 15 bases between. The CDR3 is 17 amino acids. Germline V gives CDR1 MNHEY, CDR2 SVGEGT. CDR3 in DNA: TGTGCCAGCAGTTACTCCGTAACCCTACAGATTAACTATGGCTACACCTTC. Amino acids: CASSYSVTLQINYGYTF.